In this sample, the clone carrying this TCR beta chain turned up once. Repertoires were generated with immunoSEQ multiplex PCR, while TCRdb's copy carries only in-frame clones and drops some. The sample yields about 380,000 clones, 70% to 85% seen once. The data were taken from a study of blood T cell repertoires in COVID-19. Study-wide context: Samples of COVID-19 (acute and convalescent) were obtained from the United States, Italy and Spain.

Sequenced: peripheral blood. The sequence came from a human donor with acute or convalescent COVID-19. The donor label of this sample is uncertain.

The CDR3 is CASSIDRTSPLHF. CDR3 sequence (DNA): TGTGCCAGCAGCATCGACAGGACTTCACCCCTCCACTTT. The J gene is TRBJ1-6, the V gene TRBV7-6; D is perhaps TRBD1 (6 bases). This CDR3 contains 13 residues. The V end was cut by 5 bases, the J end by 9 bases, with 11 bases between. Germline V gives CDR1 SGHVS, CDR2 FNYEAQ.